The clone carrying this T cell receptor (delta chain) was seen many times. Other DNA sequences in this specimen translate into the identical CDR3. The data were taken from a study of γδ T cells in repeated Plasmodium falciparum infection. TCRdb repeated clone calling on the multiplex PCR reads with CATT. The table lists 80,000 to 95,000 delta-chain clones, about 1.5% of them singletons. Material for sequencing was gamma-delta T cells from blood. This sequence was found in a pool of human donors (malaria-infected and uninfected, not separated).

CDR3 sequence (DNA): TGTGCTCTTGGGGACACGATTTGTACCGATAAACTCATCTTT. This gives the protein CALGDTICTDKLIF. The chain joins TRDV1 to TRDJ1; no clear D. V shed 3 bases and J shed 2 bases, with 10 bases lying between them. From germline, CDR1 is TSWWSYY and CDR2 QGS. There are 14 residues in the CDR3.